Reported below is one T cell receptor (beta chain). Its antigen is still unknown. Base qualities are missing; no much larger clone stands one base away. TCRalpha and TCRbeta libraries were amplified separately by semi-nested PCR with Advantage 2 and reverse primers in the TRAC or TRBC constant regions. The amount of total RNA going into first-strand cDNA synthesis ranged between roughly 3 and 550 ng. The TCR cDNA libraries were generated by 5'-RACE using the SMARTer PCR cDNA Synthesis kit, with a poly-dT primer driving first-strand synthesis. Sample-specific 5-nucleotide barcodes were carried by the semi-nested constant-region reverse primers, and the resulting products were cleaned using the Zymo DNA Clean and Concentrator-5 kit. As many as ten barcoded samples were combined into a pool, ligated to Illumina adaptors, and sequenced on an Illumina MiSeq as 2 x 150 bp paired-end reads. The authors' pipeline ran thus. Demultiplexed reads were aligned using BLAT against a custom library containing all human TRAV, TRAJ, TRBV, TRBD and TRBJ combinations from IMGT. The best BLAT hits were picked using pslCDnaFilter (-maxAligns=1, -ignoreIntrons), and custom Perl scripts were used to calculate clonotype frequencies. The public reads were run again by TCRdb, first through fastp at Q25 and then through MiXCR, and only productive beta chains were kept. Every entry covers one CDR3 protein and lists the most common genes and DNA from its rows. TCRdb's processing, not the authors', yielded these V and J calls. Counted in this sample were 3,300 or so distinct CDR3 sequences; around a third of them appeared once. The ten biggest clones cover 2% to 2.5% of the sample.

From the cysteine up to the phenylalanine, the CDR3 has a length of 16 residues. Only the CDR3 portion is preserved as DNA: 48 bases, with reading frame beginning at the first base. V was cut back by 4 bases and J by 1 base, leaving a gap of 16 bases between them. The CDR1 and CDR2 encoded by the germline V gene are MGHRA and YSYEKL. Non-mobilized peripheral blood was obtained from healthy adult donors. Enrichment of primary CD8+ T cells was performed with magnetic beads using the Miltenyi CD8+ T cell Isolation Kit. Prior to RNA extraction, naive CD8 T cells from blood were isolated by FACS sorting as CD3+TCRalphabeta+CD8+CD45RO-CCR7+ cells. For each sample, total RNA was purified from approximately 40,000 to 200,000 sorted cells using the RNeasy Micro kit, and RNA quality was assessed on an Agilent RNA 6000 Nano chip. The data stem from a study of T cells generated in artificial thymic organoids (dated by TCRdb to 2016 to 2017). About the full investigation: The TCR alpha and beta CDR3 repertoires of CD8 single positive T cells derived from in vitro artificial thymic organoids were compared with those of thymic and peripheral blood naive CD8 T cells. Displayed repertoire sequencing data were described as representative of three independent experiments. Broader findings and caveats from the paper: The TCR clonotype diversity of organoid-derived CD8 single positive T cells was physiological and comparable to that of naive CD8 T cells from thymus and blood.

What was sequenced was naive CD8+ T cells from blood. Explained via the paper, the cell subset or site label denotes: CD3+TCRalphabeta+CD8SP T cells; for blood, CD45RO-CCR7+ naive CD8+ T cells. The V and J segments used are TRBV4-1 and TRBJ1-1; TRBD1 might be the D gene, on 5 matching bases. The source of this sequence is a human donor who gave cord blood stem cells for thymic organoid culture, a cardiac surgery patient who gave postnatal thymus, or a blood donor (not recorded which). Here the CDR3 is given as CASSRTADGANTEAFF. The sequenced DNA: TGCGCCAGCAGCCGAACTGCTGACGGGGCGAACACTGAAGCTTTCTTT.